Below are 13 T cell receptor beta chains sequenced from a single sample in a study of OX40 agonist ivuxolimab in advanced cancers. TCRdb's copy holds only in-frame clones and misses some; the assay was immunoSEQ multiplex PCR. Of approximately 35,000 clones listed, around 80% are singletons. The source material was CD4+ or CD8+ T cells sorted from blood, sampled in a trial of the OX40 agonist ivuxolimab. All receptors come from an adult with an advanced solid tumor such as melanoma, head and neck, liver or kidney cancer.

This clone came up a few times. V is TRBV7-8 and J is TRBJ2-1, with D possibly matching TRBD2 (5 bases). Germline assignment: CDR1 SGHVS and CDR2 FQNEAQ. V gave up 6 bases and J gave up 4 bases, with 16 bases separating them. The CDR3 is 15 amino acids. CDR3 in DNA: TGTGCCAGCAGTTGGGTGCCGGGAATATACAATGAGCAGTTCTTC. Translated: CASSWVPGIYNEQFF.

The chain uses TRBV5-1 and TRBJ2-3, with unresolved D. The germline CDR1 and CDR2 sequences are SGHRS and YFSETQ. V lost 5 bases and J lost 6, with 10 bases in between. The CDR3 spans 12 residues. The CDR3 loop is CASRQDRDTQYF. In nucleotides, the CDR3 is TGCGCCAGCAGACAAGATAGGGATACGCAGTATTTT.

This chain connects TRBV18 to TRBJ2-2, with 9 nucleotides matching TRBD1. V lost 6 bases, J lost 2 bases, and 7 bases stayed unmatched. The CDR3 spans 16 residues. The V gene's germline CDR1 is KGHSH and CDR2 LQKENI. In nucleotides, the CDR3 is TGTGCCAGCTCTCGTCGGGACAGGGTTAACACCGGGGAGCTGTTTTTT. Its protein is CASSRRDRVNTGELFF. Looking up the rest from reference TRBV18 and TRBJ2-2 gives the full variable domain: NAGVMQNPRHLVRRRGQEARLRCSPMKGHSHVYWYRQLPEEGLKFMVYLQKENIIDESGMPKERFSAEFPKEGPSILRIQQVVRGDSAAYFCASSRRDRVNTGELFFGEGSRLTVL.

The CDR3 DNA sequence: TGCGCCAGCAGACAAAACCCTATTCGTGGGGTCACAGATACGCAGTATTTT. It codes for CASRQNPIRGVTDTQYF. V and J are TRBV10-1 and TRBJ2-3; D gene ambiguous. The CDR3 totals 17 residues. Germline lookup yields CDR1 WNHNN and CDR2 SYGVQD (reference sequence). Trimming stripped 6 bases from V and 2 bases from J, with 21 bases between.

The genes are TRBV19 and TRBJ1-6; a possible D gene is TRBD1 (6 bases). CDR1 and CDR2 (germline): LNHDA, SQIVND (reference sequence). V lost 5 bases to trimming and J lost 0 bases, with 11 bases between them. CDR3 length: 16 amino acids. The CDR3 sequence: CASSQGRSSYNSPLHF. CDR3 nucleotide sequence: TGTGCCAGTAGTCAGGGGAGAAGCTCCTATAATTCACCCCTCCACTTT.

The V gene is TRBV1, the J gene TRBJ2-3; the table's D gene call, TRBD1, was not cross checked with the DNA. TRBV1 is recorded as a pseudogene. This CDR3 has 16 amino acids. CDR3 amino acids: CTSSQSSGTVLDTQYF. In DNA, the CDR3 is TGCACCAGCAGCCAGAGTTCCGGGACAGTTCTAGATACGCAGTATTTT.

The rearrangement links TRBV4-2 to TRBJ1-1, with D unresolved. The CDR3 is 13 residues long. CDR1 and CDR2 (germline): LGHNA, YNFKEQ. Trimming took 4 bases from V and 5 from J, leaving 11 bases between them. The CDR3 coding sequence is TGTGCCAGCAGCCGGGAGTCGAGGACTGAAGCTTTCTTT. This gives the protein CASSRESRTEAFF.

The V gene is TRBV5-8, the J gene TRBJ2-6; D gene unclear. CDR3 length: 16 amino acids. Germline CDR1 reads SGHTS; CDR2 reads YDEGEE. The V and J ends lost 3 bases and 4 bases respectively, with 14 bases between them. The CDR3 coding sequence is TGTGCCAGCAGCTGGGCCGCTTCAGACGGGGCCAACGTCCTGACTTTC. Residues: CASSWAASDGANVLTF. Variable domain in full (rest from reference TRBV5-8 and TRBJ2-6): EAGVTQSPTHLIKTRGQQATLRCSPISGHTSVYWYQQALGLGLQFLLWYDEGEERNRGNFPPRFSGRQFPNYSSELNVNALELEDSALYLCASSWAASDGANVLTFGAGSRLTVL.

This clone was seen a single time. V gene TRBV18 combines with J gene TRBJ2-3; D might be TRBD1 (5 bases). Trimming pared 3 bases from V and 2 bases from J, leaving 15 bases between. Germline values: CDR1 KGHSH, CDR2 LQKENI. The CDR3 totals 16 residues. The chain's CDR3 is CASSPTGGAPTDTQYF. CDR3 DNA: TGTGCCAGCTCACCCACCGGTGGGGCGCCCACAGATACGCAGTATTTT.

This chain joins TRBV6-5 and TRBJ2-5; no clear D. Trimming cost V 2 bases and J 10 bases, with 17 bases left between them. CDR1 and CDR2 from the germline V gene are MNHEY and SVGAGI. This CDR3 has 14 amino acids. The CDR3: CASSYDRRRDVQYF. CDR3 nucleotide sequence: TGTGCCAGCAGTTACGATCGAAGGCGAGACGTCCAGTACTTC.

This clone was detected only once. V gene TRBV6-5 combines with J gene TRBJ2-1; 12 bases fit TRBD1. Germline V gene data show CDR1 as MNHEY and CDR2 as SVGAGI. The CDR3 loop spans 15 amino acids. Trimming at V came to 6 bases and at J to 7 bases, leaving 7 bases not matched to a gene. The CDR3 coding sequence is TGTGCCAGCAGAGAGCCGGGACAGGGGGCTAATGAGCAGTTCTTC. Its translation: CASREPGQGANEQFF.

This clone was recorded once. The rearrangement joins TRBV14 to TRBJ2-5; tentatively, D is TRBD1 (5 bases). V was cut by 2 bases and J by 5 bases, with 9 bases left in between. This CDR3 spans 13 amino acids. Germline CDR1 SGHDN, CDR2 FVKESK. This chain's CDR3 is CASSQTRQETQYF. CDR3 DNA: TGTGCCAGCAGCCAAACTCGACAGGAGACCCAGTACTTC.

The chain employs TRBV11-2 and TRBJ2-2; possibly TRBD1 for D (5 bases). V was shortened by 3 bases and J by 6 bases, with 8 bases between the two germline ends. The CDR3 runs 13 residues. From germline, CDR1 is SGHAT and CDR2 FQNNGV. The CDR3 loop is CASSFLGAGELFF. In nucleotides, the CDR3 is TGTGCCAGCAGCTTCCTAGGGGCCGGGGAGCTGTTTTTT.